The entry below describes one T cell receptor (beta chain). This entry is derived from a study of spatial heterogeneity in lung cancer. Regarding time point: blood at routine non-recurrence follow-up after resection. Material for sequencing was whole RNA from tumor, nontumor lung or frozen PBMC, left unsorted. A unique molecular identifier was attached to every TCR cDNA molecule. TCRdb re-called the 5' RACE reads through MiXCR, storing one row per CDR3 protein. The sample carries under 150,000 distinct CDR3 sequences, less than 14% recorded once. The germline gives CDR1 DFQATT, CDR2 SNEGSKA (reference sequence). V was pared by 1 base and J by 4 bases, with 10 bases of the junction left unmatched. This CDR3 is 16 amino acids long.

This chain joins TRBV20-1 and TRBJ1-2; 9 bases are shared with TRBD1. The clonotype was recovered from a female donor with early-stage non-small cell lung cancer. The sample in question was PBMCs, obtained at follow-up. CDR3 DNA sequence: TGCAGTGCTAGAGCACGCCAGGGACAGGGACTCTATGGCTACACCTTC. Its protein product is CSARARQGQGLYGYTF.